The 8 T cell receptor beta chains reported below all come from one sample, sequenced in a study of blood T cell repertoires in COVID-19. Assay: immunoSEQ multiplex PCR; the TCRdb copy retains only in-frame clones and omits some. The sample consists of 100,000 to 150,000 clones, about 77% of them appearing once. Sequencing was carried out using peripheral blood. These receptors were taken from a human donor in a cohort sampled during active COVID-19.

The V call is TRBV5-8, the J call TRBJ2-7, with a weak D call TRBD2 (6 bases). CDR1 is SGHTS, CDR2 YDEGEE, per germline. This CDR3 is 13 amino acids long. Trimming took off 4 bases at V and 5 bases at J, with 13 bases between the two ends. CDR3 region: CASSGQWRDEQYF. The DNA of the CDR3 is TGTGCCAGCAGCGGTCAGTGGAGGGACGAGCAGTACTTC.

This clone has a count of ten or more. This chain links TRBV9 with TRBJ1-2, with TRBD1 matching 8 bases. This CDR3 contains 15 residues. CDR1 and CDR2 (germline): SGDLS, YYNGEE. With 4 bases clipped from V and 7 bases from J, the junction kept 12 bases outside the gene matches. Here the CDR3 reads CASSPGTGYEGGYTF. CDR3 nucleotides: TGTGCCAGCAGCCCCGGGACAGGATACGAGGGTGGCTACACCTTC. The full variable domain, completed using reference TRBV9 and TRBJ1-2, is DSGVTQTPKHLITATGQRVTLRCSPRSGDLSVYWYQQSLDQGLQFLIQYYNGEERAKGNILERFSAQQFPDLHSELNLSSLELGDSALYFCASSPGTGYEGGYTFGSGTRLTVV.

The chain uses TRBV5-6 and TRBJ2-7; 7 nucleotides align to TRBD2. The V and J ends lost 5 bases and 5 bases, in that order; junction bases with no gene match: 4. The germline V gene has CDR1 SGHDT and CDR2 YYEEEE. CDR3 length equals 12 residues. In DNA, the CDR3 is TGTGCCAGCAGGTACGGGGGGAACGAGCAGTACTTC. Encoded protein: CASRYGGNEQYF.

V gene TRBV7-8 combines with J gene TRBJ2-5; a weak D match, TRBD1 (7 bases). Germline lookup yields CDR1 SGHVS and CDR2 FQNEAQ. Trimming removed 5 bases from V and 3 bases from J, with 16 bases in between. This CDR3 is 15 amino acids long. The CDR3 region is CASSIRGQGEETQYF. CDR3 sequence (DNA): TGTGCCAGCAGCATCCGGGGGCAGGGGGAAGAGACCCAGTACTTC.

This chain uses TRBV12-1 with TRBJ1-1; the table names TRBD1, a call not compared with the DNA. TRBV12-1 is recorded as a pseudogene. This CDR3 spans 18 amino acids. The chain's CDR3 is CASSPLGGGNFLNTEAFF. The CDR3 coding sequence is TGTGCCAGCAGCCCCTTAGGGGGTGGAAATTTCCTGAACACTGAAGCTTTCTTT.

The V call is TRBV7-9, the J call TRBJ2-6, with 11 nucleotides matching TRBD1. The CDR3 contains 17 residues. Trimming removed 5 bases from V and 0 bases from J; junction bases left unmatched: 3. CDR1 and CDR2 (germline): SEHNR, FQNEAQ (reference sequence). The CDR3, as DNA: TGTGCCAGCAGCGCCGGGACAGGGGGCTCTGGGGCCAACGTCCTGACTTTC. This encodes CASSAGTGGSGANVLTF.

The rearrangement joins TRBV10-3 to TRBJ2-5; 10 bases are shared with TRBD1. Germline V gives CDR1 ENHRY, CDR2 SYGVKD. With V trimmed by 8 bases and J by 5 bases, 2 bases remained unmatched. The CDR3 contains 12 residues. CDR3 coding DNA: TGTGCCATCCGGGACAGGGGTGAGACCCAGTACTTC. Protein sequence: CAIRDRGETQYF.

This clone came up a few times. The V gene is TRBV2, the J gene TRBJ1-5, with a possible D match to TRBD1 (5 bases). Germline V CDR1 and CDR2: SNHLY, FYNNEI. CDR3 length: 14 residues. The V end lost 2 bases, the J end lost 4 bases, and 9 bases lay between the germline ends. CDR3 in DNA: TGTGCCAGCAGTGAAACAGGATTTAATCAGCCCCAGCATTTT. Its translation: CASSETGFNQPQHF. The whole variable domain, filled in from reference TRBV2 and TRBJ1-5, reads EPEVTQTPSHQVTQMGQEVILRCVPISNHLYFYWYRQILGQKVEFLVSFYNNEISEKSEIFDDQFSVERPDGSNFTLKIRSTKLEDSAMYFCASSETGFNQPQHFGDGTRLSIL.